Listed below are T cell receptor beta chains from one sample, sequenced in a study of T cell responses to AZD1222 COVID-19 vaccine. The method was immunoSEQ multiplex PCR; TCRdb's version includes in-frame clones alone and lacks a portion of them. Among approximately 150,000 clones listed, around 90% were seen once. This specimen consisted of peripheral blood, obtained 28 days after the second AZD1222 dose. These receptor sequences come from an adult who received the AZD1222 COVID-19 vaccine. Both conserved end residues are part of each CDR3. A D gene is named only where the DNA matches it firmly. Only some rows state a clone size, as once, few, many or a class for expanded clones.

size	length	V	D	J	CDR3	DNA
once	13	TRBV6-4	-	TRBJ2-1	CASRASANNEQFF	TGTGCCTCGCGTGCGAGCGCAAACAATGAGCAGTTCTTC
few	12	TRBV20-1	-	TRBJ1-2	CSASGQLYGYTF	TGCAGTGCTAGTGGACAGCTCTATGGCTACACCTTC
-	15	TRBV9	-	TRBJ1-3	CASSALGLDGNTIYF	TGTGCCAGCAGCGCCCTGGGACTGGACGGAAACACCATATATTTT
-	15	TRBV9	-	TRBJ1-1	CASVPLGQMNTEAFF	TGTGCCAGCGTTCCCTTAGGACAGATGAACACTGAAGCTTTCTTT
-	18	TRBV11-2	TRBD1	TRBJ1-4	CASSLGTRDREPNEKLFF	TGTGCCAGCAGCTTAGGTACCCGGGACAGGGAACCTAATGAAAAACTGTTTTTT
-	15	TRBV24-1	TRBD1	TRBJ2-2	CATSDSGQGTGELFF	TGTGCCACCAGTGATTCGGGACAGGGGACCGGGGAGCTGTTTTTT
-	17	TRBV7-2	TRBD1	TRBJ1-6	CATQEGGTSSYNSPLHF	TGTGCCACTCAAGAAGGGGGCACGAGCTCCTATAATTCACCCCTCCACTTT
-	15	TRBV5-5	TRBD1	TRBJ1-4	CASSWDRAGGEKLFF	TGTGCCAGCAGCTGGGACAGGGCCGGGGGTGAAAAACTGTTTTTT
few	15	TRBV6-6	-	TRBJ1-3	CASSYSGGSGNTIYF	TGTGCCAGCAGTTACTCAGGGGGATCTGGAAACACCATATATTTT
-	15	TRBV5-4	-	TRBJ1-3	CASSLGRSSGNTIYF	TGTGCCAGCAGCTTAGGACGCAGCTCTGGAAACACCATATATTTT
-	15	TRBV6-5	-	TRBJ1-2	CASSYSSTTLYGYTF	TGTGCCAGCAGTTACTCTAGTACTACCCTTTATGGCTACACCTTC